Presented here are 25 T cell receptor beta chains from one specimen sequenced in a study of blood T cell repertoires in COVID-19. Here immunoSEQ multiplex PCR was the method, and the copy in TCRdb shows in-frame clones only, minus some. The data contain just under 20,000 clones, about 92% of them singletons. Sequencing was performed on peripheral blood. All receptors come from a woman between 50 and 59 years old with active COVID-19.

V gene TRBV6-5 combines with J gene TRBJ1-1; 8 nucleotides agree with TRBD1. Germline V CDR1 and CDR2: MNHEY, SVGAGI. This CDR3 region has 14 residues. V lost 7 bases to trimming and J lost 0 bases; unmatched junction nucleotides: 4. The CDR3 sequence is CASIWGQVNTEAFF. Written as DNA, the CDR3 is TGTGCCAGCATCTGGGGACAGGTGAACACTGAAGCTTTCTTT.

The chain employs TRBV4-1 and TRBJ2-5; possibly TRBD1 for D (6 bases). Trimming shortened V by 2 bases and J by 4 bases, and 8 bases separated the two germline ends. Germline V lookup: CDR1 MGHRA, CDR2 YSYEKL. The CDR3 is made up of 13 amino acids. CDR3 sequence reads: CASSQLQGETQYF. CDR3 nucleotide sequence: TGCGCCAGCAGCCAACTACAGGGAGAGACCCAGTACTTC.

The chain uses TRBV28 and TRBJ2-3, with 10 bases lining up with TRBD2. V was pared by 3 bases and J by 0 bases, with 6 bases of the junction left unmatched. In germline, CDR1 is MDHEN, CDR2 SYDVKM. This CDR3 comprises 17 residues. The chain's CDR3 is CASSLIGAGGSTDTQYF. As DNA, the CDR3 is TGTGCCAGCAGTTTGATCGGAGCGGGAGGGAGCACAGATACGCAGTATTTT.

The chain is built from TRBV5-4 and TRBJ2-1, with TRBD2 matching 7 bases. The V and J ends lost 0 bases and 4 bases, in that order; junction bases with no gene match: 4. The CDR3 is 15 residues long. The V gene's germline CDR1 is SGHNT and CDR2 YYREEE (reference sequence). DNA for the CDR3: TGTGCCAGCAGCTTGGGCGGGAGAGGGTACAATGAGCAGTTCTTC. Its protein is CASSLGGRGYNEQFF.

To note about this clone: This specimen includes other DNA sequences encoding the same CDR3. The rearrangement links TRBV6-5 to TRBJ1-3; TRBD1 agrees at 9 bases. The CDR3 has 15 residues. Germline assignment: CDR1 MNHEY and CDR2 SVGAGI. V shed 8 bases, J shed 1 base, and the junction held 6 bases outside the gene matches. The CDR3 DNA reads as TGTGCCAGCTCCTATGACAGGGGGTCTGGAAACACCATATATTTT. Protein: CASSYDRGSGNTIYF.

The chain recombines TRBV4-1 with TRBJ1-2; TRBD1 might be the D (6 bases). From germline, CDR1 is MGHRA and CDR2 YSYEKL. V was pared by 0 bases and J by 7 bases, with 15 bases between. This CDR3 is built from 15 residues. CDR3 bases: TGCGCCAGCAGCCAAGATTTATTGGGGGCGGCTGGCTACACCTTC. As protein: CASSQDLLGAAGYTF.

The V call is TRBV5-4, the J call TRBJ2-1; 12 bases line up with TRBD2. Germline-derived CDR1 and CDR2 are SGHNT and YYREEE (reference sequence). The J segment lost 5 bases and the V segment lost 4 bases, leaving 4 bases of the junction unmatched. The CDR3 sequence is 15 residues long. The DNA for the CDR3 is TGTGCCAGCAGCCCTGGACTAGCGGGGCACAATGAGCAGTTCTTC. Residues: CASSPGLAGHNEQFF. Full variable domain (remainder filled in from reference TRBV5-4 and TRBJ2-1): ETGVTQSPTHLIKTRGQQVTLRCSSQSGHNTVSWYQQALGQGPQFIFQYYREEENGRGNFPPRFSGLQFPNYSSELNVNALELDDSALYLCASSPGLAGHNEQFFGPGTRLTVL.

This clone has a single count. As DNA, the CDR3 is TGTGCCTTCCCTAGGGAGAGGACTGAAGCTTTCTTT. It is translated as CAFPRERTEAFF. V usage is TRBV6-8 and J usage is TRBJ1-1, with unresolved D. The germline V and J ends were trimmed by 11 bases and 5 bases, with 15 bases remaining between them. The CDR3 totals 12 residues. Germline CDR1 and CDR2: MNHGY and SAAAGT.

CDR3 nucleotides: TGTGCTAGTGGTTTGGATGGAGCGGGAGTTGACAATGAGCAGTTCTTC. The encoded protein is CASGLDGAGVDNEQFF. This chain links TRBV12-5 with TRBJ2-1, with TRBD2 matching 8 bases. Germline lookup yields CDR1 LGHNT and CDR2 FRNRAP. Germline trimming cut 1 base from V and 5 bases from J; bases unmatched to any gene: 7. CDR3 length: 16 residues.

The CDR3 bases are TGTGCCAGCATTCTACAGGGGGTCGATGGCTACACCTTC. Its translation: CASILQGVDGYTF. V gene TRBV5-4 combines with J gene TRBJ1-2, with TRBD1 matching 8 bases. This CDR3 has 13 residues. J lost 6 bases, V lost 6 bases, and 7 bases had no gene match. Per germline, CDR1 SGHNT and CDR2 YYREEE (reference sequence).

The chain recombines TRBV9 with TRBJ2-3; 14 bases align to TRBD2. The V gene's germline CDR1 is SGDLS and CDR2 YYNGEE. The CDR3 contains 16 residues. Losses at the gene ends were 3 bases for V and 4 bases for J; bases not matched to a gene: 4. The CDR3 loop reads CASSAETSGRADTQYF. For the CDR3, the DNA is TGTGCCAGCAGCGCCGAGACTAGCGGGAGGGCAGATACGCAGTATTTT.

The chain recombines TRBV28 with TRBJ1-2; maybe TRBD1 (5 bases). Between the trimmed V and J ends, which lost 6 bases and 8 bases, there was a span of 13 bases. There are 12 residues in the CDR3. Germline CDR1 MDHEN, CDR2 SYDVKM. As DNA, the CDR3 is TGTGCCAGCAGCGGGACTATTAAGGGCTACACCTTC. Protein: CASSGTIKGYTF.

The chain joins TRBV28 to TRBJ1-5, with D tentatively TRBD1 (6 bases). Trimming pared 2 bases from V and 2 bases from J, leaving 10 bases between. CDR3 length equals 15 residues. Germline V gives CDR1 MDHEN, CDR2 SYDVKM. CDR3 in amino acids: CASSLGGRGNQPQHF. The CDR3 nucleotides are TGTGCCAGCAGTTTAGGGGGCAGGGGCAATCAGCCCCAGCATTTT.

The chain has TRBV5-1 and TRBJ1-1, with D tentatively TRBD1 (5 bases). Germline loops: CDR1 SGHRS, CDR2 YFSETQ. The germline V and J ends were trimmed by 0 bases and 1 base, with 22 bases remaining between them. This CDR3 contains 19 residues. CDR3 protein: CASSLAVTQGRDRNTEAFF. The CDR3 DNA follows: TGCGCCAGCAGCTTGGCCGTCACTCAGGGTAGGGATAGGAACACTGAAGCTTTCTTT.

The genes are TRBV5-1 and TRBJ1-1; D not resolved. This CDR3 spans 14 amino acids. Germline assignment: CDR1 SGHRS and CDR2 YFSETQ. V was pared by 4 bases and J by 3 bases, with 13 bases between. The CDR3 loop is CASSSLPSDTEAFF. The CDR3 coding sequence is TGCGCCAGCAGCAGTCTCCCCTCGGACACTGAAGCTTTCTTT.

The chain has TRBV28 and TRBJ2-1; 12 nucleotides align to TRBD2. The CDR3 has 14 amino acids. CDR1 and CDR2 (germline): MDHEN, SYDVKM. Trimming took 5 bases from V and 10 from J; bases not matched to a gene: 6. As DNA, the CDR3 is TGTGCCAGCAGTGTGTTGACTAGCGGGAGCGAGCAGTTCTTC. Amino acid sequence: CASSVLTSGSEQFF.

CDR3 nucleotides: TGCAGTGCTAGCCGCCTATATGAGCAGTTCTTC. It is translated as CSASRLYEQFF. This sequence joins TRBV20-1 and TRBJ2-1; no clear D gene. The germline V gene has CDR1 DFQATT and CDR2 SNEGSKA (reference sequence). The CDR3 sequence is 11 residues long. V lost 3 bases to trimming and J lost 8 bases, with 8 bases between them.

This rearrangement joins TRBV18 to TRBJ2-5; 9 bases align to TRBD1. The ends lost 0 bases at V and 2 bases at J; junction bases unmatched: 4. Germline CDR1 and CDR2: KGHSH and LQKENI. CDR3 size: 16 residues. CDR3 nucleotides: TGTGCCAGCTCACCACCGACAGGGGGGCGGCAAGAGACCCAGTACTTC. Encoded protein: CASSPPTGGRQETQYF.

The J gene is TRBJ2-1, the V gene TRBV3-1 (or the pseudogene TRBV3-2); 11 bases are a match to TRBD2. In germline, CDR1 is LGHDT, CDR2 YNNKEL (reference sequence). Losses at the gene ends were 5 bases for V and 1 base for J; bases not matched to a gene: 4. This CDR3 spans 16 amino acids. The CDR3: CASSTTSGKSYNEQFF. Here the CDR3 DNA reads TGTGCCAGCAGCACGACTAGCGGGAAATCCTACAATGAGCAGTTCTTC.

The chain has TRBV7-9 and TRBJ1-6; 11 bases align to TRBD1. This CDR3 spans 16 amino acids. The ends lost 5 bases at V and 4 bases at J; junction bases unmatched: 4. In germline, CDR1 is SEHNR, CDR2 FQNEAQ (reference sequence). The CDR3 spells CASSRTGGGYNSPLHF. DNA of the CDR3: TGTGCCAGCAGCAGGACAGGGGGCGGATATAATTCACCCCTCCACTTT.

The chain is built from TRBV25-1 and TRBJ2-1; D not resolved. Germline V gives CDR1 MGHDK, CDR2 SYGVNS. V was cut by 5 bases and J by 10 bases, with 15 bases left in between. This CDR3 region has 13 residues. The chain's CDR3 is CASSMGLRLEQFF. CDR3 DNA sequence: TGTGCCAGCAGTATGGGTCTGAGGTTGGAGCAGTTCTTC.

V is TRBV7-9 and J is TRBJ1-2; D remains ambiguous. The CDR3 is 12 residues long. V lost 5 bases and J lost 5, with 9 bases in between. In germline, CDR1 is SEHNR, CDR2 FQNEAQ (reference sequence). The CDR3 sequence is CASSAPGYGYTF. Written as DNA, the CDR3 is TGTGCCAGCAGCGCCCCAGGTTATGGCTACACCTTC.

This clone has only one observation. The CDR3 here is CASSLARGRLATLHF. CDR3 nucleotides: TGCGCCAGCAGCTTGGCCAGGGGGCGTCTGGCCACCCTCCACTTT. The chain combines TRBV5-1 with TRBJ1-6; TRBD1 matches at 8 bases. The V and J ends lost 0 bases and 14 bases, in that order; junction bases with no gene match: 10. The CDR3 sequence is 15 residues long. From germline, CDR1 is SGHRS and CDR2 YFSETQ.

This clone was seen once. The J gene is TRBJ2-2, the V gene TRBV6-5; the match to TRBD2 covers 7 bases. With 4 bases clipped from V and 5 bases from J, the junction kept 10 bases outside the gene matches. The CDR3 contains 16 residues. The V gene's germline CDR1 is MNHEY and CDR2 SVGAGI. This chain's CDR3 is CASSSWGGRRTGELFF. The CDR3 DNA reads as TGTGCCAGCAGTTCCTGGGGAGGGAGACGGACCGGGGAGCTGTTTTTT.

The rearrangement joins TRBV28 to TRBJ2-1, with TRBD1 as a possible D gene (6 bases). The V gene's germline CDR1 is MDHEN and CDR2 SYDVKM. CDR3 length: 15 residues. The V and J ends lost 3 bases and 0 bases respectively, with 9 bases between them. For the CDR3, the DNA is TGTGCCAGCAGTTTTGGGACATTCTCCTACAATGAGCAGTTCTTC. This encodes CASSFGTFSYNEQFF.